These 14 T cell receptor beta chains share one sample of origin, sequenced in a study of blood T cell repertoires in COVID-19. Repertoires were generated with immunoSEQ multiplex PCR, while TCRdb's copy carries only in-frame clones and drops some. The sample lists roughly 160,000 clones; approximately 90% were seen once. What was sequenced was peripheral blood. Receptor source: a woman aged 70-85 years with COVID-19, enrolled during active disease.

This chain joins TRBV11-2 and TRBJ2-5; TRBD1 matches at 12 bases. From germline, CDR1 is SGHAT and CDR2 FQNNGV. CDR3 length: 17 residues. V gave up 3 bases and J gave up 5 bases; unmatched junction bases: 10. The CDR3 here is CASSFRGGTGGGETQYF. CDR3 in DNA: TGTGCCAGCAGCTTCCGTGGCGGGACAGGGGGCGGCGAGACCCAGTACTTC. Full variable domain (rest looked up from reference TRBV11-2 and TRBJ2-5): EAGVAQSPRYKIIEKRQSVAFWCNPISGHATLYWYQQILGQGPKLLIQFQNNGVVDDSQLPKDRFSAERLKGVDSTLKIQPAKLEDSAVYLCASSFRGGTGGGETQYFGPGTRLLVL.

The chain joins TRBV2 to TRBJ1-6, with 9 bases identical to TRBD1. This CDR3 is built from 14 residues. With V trimmed by 10 bases and J by 7 bases, 8 bases remained unmatched. Germline values: CDR1 SNHLY, CDR2 FYNNEI. This CDR3 reads CATHWDRANSPLHF. The CDR3 coding sequence is TGTGCCACCCACTGGGACAGGGCCAATTCACCCCTCCACTTT.

CDR3 sequence (DNA): TGCGCCAGCAGCTTGTCCGGGGTCACTGAAGCTTTCTTT. This codes for CASSLSGVTEAFF. This chain joins TRBV5-1 and TRBJ1-1; no clear D. There are 13 residues in the CDR3. The V end lost 1 base, the J end lost 4 bases, and 8 bases lay between the germline ends. Germline V gene data show CDR1 as SGHRS and CDR2 as YFSETQ.

The rearrangement links TRBV7-8 to TRBJ1-1; the D gene is possibly TRBD1 (6 bases). This CDR3 is built from 13 residues. The V and J ends lost 0 bases and 4 bases respectively, with 6 bases between them. Germline CDR1 SGHVS, CDR2 FQNEAQ. CDR3 DNA sequence: TGTGCCAGCAGCTTAGCCAGGGGCACTGAAGCTTTCTTT. Protein sequence: CASSLARGTEAFF.

This clone was seen only a few times. V usage is TRBV29-1 and J usage is TRBJ1-5, with D possibly being TRBD1 (5 bases). Trimming removed 4 bases from V and 0 bases from J, with 7 bases in between. The CDR3 runs 13 residues. CDR1 and CDR2 from the germline V gene are SQVTM and ANQGSEA. The CDR3 sequence is CSVVRDSNQPQHF. CDR3 sequence (DNA): TGCAGCGTTGTCAGGGATAGCAATCAGCCCCAGCATTTT.

A single count supports this clone. The chain carries TRBV21-1 and TRBJ1-5; the table gives TRBD1 as D, unverified against the DNA. TRBV21-1 is a documented pseudogene. The CDR3 extends over 16 amino acids. CDR3 DNA sequence: TGTGCCAGCAGCTCTGGAGAGGGGGCTGGGAATCAGCCCCAGCATTTT. Its protein product is CASSSGEGAGNQPQHF.

CDR3 protein: CASSLRLAGAEGNTIYF. The CDR3 nucleotides read TGTGCCAGCAGCTTAAGGCTCGCGGGGGCCGAAGGAAACACCATATATTTT. The chain combines TRBV7-9 with TRBJ1-3; weak D call: TRBD1 (6 bases). Germline lookup yields CDR1 SEHNR and CDR2 FQNEAQ (reference sequence). Trimming removed 2 bases from V and 4 bases from J, with 18 bases in between. The CDR3 is 17 residues long.

The chain is built from TRBV10-3 and TRBJ2-6, with D perhaps matching TRBD1 (5 bases). Between the trimmed V and J ends, which lost 4 bases and 2 bases, there was a span of 6 bases. CDR1 is ENHRY, CDR2 SYGVKD, per germline. This CDR3 spans 14 amino acids. This chain's CDR3 is CAISGGAGANVLTF. The CDR3 nucleotides are TGTGCCATCAGTGGGGGCGCTGGGGCCAACGTCCTGACTTTC.

The chain has TRBV24-1 and TRBJ2-1, with 8 bases that match TRBD1. CDR1 KGHDR and CDR2 SFDVKD come from the germline V gene. The CDR3 is 16 amino acids. The ends lost 4 bases at V and 12 bases at J; junction bases unmatched: 16. The CDR3 nucleotides read TGTGCCACCAGTGACCTACAGGGGGACCGAACTAAGGGGCAGTTCTTC. Protein product: CATSDLQGDRTKGQFF.

Only one count was recorded for this clone. This chain connects TRBV11-3 to TRBJ1-5; D unresolved. Germline V gene sequence: CDR1 SGHNT, CDR2 YENEEA. V lost 6 bases, J lost 0 bases, and 6 bases lay in between. The CDR3 totals 13 residues. In DNA form, the CDR3 reads TGTGCCAGCAGTGCCTATAGCAATCAGCCCCAGCATTTT. Translated: CASSAYSNQPQHF.

In its sample, this clone was seen a few times. The rearrangement links TRBV28 to TRBJ1-6, with a possible D match to TRBD1 (5 bases). The V gene's germline CDR1 is MDHEN and CDR2 SYDVKM. V lost 3 bases and J lost 3, with 12 bases in between. The CDR3 totals 16 residues. The CDR3 DNA reads as TGTGCCAGCAGTTTTGGAGGGCAGGGCTATAATTCACCCCTCCACTTT. Translation: CASSFGGQGYNSPLHF.

The chain has TRBV5-1 and TRBJ1-1, with 7 bases aligning to TRBD1. This CDR3 is built from 15 residues. Trimming cost V 4 bases and J 2 bases; bases outside gene matches: 8. Looked up from germline, CDR1 is SGHRS and CDR2 is YFSETQ. CDR3 bases: TGCGCCAGCAGCCTACCGGGACAGAAAAACACTGAAGCTTTCTTT. Protein: CASSLPGQKNTEAFF.

The chain couples TRBV4-1 to TRBJ2-3; the match to TRBD2 covers 9 bases. The junction had 10 bases not matched to a gene; V was cut back by 9 bases and J by 0 bases. This CDR3 is 16 amino acids long. CDR1 and CDR2 from the germline V gene are MGHRA and YSYEKL. The CDR3 nucleotides read TGCGCCAGTCTACCGGGACTAGCCTCTAGCACAGATACGCAGTATTTT. Its protein is CASLPGLASSTDTQYF.

The chain uses TRBV5-1 and TRBJ1-2, with TRBD1 identical over 10 bases. CDR1 and CDR2 from the germline V gene are SGHRS and YFSETQ. CDR3 length: 15 residues. Losses at the gene ends were 0 bases for V and 3 bases for J; bases not matched to a gene: 2. The chain's CDR3 is CASSLGDRGHYGYTF. The CDR3 region has the DNA TGCGCCAGCAGCTTGGGAGACAGGGGGCACTATGGCTACACCTTC.